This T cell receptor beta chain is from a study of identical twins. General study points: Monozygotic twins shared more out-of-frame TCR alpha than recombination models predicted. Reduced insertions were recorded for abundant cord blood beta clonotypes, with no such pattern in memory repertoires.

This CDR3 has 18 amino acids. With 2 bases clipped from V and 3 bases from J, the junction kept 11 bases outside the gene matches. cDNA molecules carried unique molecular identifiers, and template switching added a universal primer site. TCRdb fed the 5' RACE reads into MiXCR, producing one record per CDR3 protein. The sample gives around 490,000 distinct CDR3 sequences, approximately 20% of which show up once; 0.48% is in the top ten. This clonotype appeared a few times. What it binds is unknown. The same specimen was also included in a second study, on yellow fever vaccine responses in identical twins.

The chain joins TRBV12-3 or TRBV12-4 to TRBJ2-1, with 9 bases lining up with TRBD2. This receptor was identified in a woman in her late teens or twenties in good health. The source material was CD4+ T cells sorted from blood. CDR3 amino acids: CASSLTPRPSGIYNEQFF. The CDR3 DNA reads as TGTGCCAGCAGTTTAACCCCCCGGCCTAGCGGGATCTACAATGAGCAGTTCTTC.